This entry describes one T cell receptor beta chain. Sequencing of TCR beta was undertaken in CD8+ and CD4+ T cells derived from blood. Negative isolation yielded CD8+ and CD4+ T cells; FACS enriched TEMRA cells. This CDR3 has 13 residues. V lost 4 bases and J lost 7; bases outside the gene matches: 6. In germline, CDR1 is SNHLY, CDR2 FYNNEI. RNA totalling about 0.45 to 1 ug underwent reverse transcription with random hexamers. TCR beta CDR3 was amplified by immunoSEQ covering 54 Vbeta and 13 Jbeta. TCRdb redid the calling of the immunoSEQ multiplex PCR reads with MiXCR, one entry per CDR3 protein. The data hold some 120,000 distinct CDR3 sequences, with less than 95% observed a single time. This entry is derived from a study of CD8 T cells in Susac syndrome.

The sequencing input was CD8+ T cells from PBMCs. The chain carries TRBV2 and TRBJ2-7; 8 bases match TRBD1. The TCR sequence derives from a human donor in good health. CDR3 nucleotides: TGTGCCAGCAGTGCAGGGGGCCGGGGGGAGCAGTACTTC. This encodes CASSAGGRGEQYF.